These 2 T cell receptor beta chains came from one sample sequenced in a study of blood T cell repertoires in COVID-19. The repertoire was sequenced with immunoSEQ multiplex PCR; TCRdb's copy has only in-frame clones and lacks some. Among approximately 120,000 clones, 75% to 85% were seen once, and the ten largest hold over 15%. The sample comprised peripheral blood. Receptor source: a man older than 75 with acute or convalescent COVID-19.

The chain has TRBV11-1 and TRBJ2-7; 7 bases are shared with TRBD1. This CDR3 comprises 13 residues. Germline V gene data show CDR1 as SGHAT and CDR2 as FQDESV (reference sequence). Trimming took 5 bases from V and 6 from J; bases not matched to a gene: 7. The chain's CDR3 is CASSPTGFGEQYF. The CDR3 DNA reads TGTGCCAGCAGCCCGACAGGGTTCGGCGAGCAGTACTTC.

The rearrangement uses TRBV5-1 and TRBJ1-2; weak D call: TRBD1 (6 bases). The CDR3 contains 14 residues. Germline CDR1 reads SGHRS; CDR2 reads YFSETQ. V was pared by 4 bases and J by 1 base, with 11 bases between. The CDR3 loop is CASSVGDNNYGYTF. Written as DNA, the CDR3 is TGCGCCAGCAGCGTAGGGGACAATAACTATGGCTACACCTTC.